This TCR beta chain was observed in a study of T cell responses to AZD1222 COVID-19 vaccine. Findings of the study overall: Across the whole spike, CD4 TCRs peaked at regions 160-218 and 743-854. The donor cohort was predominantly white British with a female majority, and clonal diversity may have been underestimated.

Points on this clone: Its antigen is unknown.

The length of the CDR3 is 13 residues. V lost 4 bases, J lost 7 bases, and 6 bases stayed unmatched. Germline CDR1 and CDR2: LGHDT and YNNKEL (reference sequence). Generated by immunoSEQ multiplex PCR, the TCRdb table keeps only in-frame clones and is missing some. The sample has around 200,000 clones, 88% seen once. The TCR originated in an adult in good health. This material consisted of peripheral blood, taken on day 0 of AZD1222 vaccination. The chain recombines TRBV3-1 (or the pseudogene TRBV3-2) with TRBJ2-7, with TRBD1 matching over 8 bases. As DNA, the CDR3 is TGTGCCAGCAGCCCAAGGACAGGGTATGAGCAGTACTTC. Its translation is CASSPRTGYEQYF.